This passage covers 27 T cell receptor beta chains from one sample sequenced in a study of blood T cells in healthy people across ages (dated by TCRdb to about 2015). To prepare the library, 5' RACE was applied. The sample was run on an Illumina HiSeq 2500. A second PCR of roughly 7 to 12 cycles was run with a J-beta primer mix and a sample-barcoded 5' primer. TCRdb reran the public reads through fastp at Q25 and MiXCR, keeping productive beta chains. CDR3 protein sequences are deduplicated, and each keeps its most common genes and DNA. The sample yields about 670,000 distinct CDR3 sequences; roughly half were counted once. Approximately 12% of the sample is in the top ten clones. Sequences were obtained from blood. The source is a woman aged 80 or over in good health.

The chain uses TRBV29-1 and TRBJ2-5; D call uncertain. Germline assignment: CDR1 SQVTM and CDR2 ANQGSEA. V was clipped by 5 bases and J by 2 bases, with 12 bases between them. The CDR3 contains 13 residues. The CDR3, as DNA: TGCAGCGTTACTTCGGGCAGTCAAGAGACCCAGTACTTC. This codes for CSVTSGSQETQYF.

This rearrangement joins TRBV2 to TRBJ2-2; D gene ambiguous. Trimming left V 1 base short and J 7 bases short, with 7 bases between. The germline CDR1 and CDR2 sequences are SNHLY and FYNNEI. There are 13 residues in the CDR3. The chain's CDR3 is CASSEVENGELFF. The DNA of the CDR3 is TGTGCCAGCAGTGAAGTAGAAAACGGGGAGCTGTTTTTT.

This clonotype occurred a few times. This chain's CDR3 is CASRPARLDTEAFF. CDR3 sequence (DNA): TGTGCCAGCAGGCCCGCGAGGTTGGACACTGAAGCTTTCTTT. The V call is TRBV28, the J call TRBJ1-1; D is unclear. The germline V gene has CDR1 MDHEN and CDR2 SYDVKM. The CDR3 extends over 14 amino acids. With 6 bases removed from V and 3 bases from J, the gap between germline ends came to 14 bases.

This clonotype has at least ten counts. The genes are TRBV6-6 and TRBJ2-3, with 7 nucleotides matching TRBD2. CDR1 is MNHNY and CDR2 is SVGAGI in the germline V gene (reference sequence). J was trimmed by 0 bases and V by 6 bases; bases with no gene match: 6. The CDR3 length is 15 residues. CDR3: CASRKSGGSTDTQYF. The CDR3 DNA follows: TGTGCCAGCAGAAAATCGGGGGGAAGCACAGATACGCAGTATTTT.

CDR3 amino acids: CSAHGPRETQYF. The CDR3 DNA reads TGCAGTGCGCACGGTCCCAGGGAGACCCAGTACTTC. This sequence joins TRBV20-1 and TRBJ2-7; D gene ambiguous. With the DNA end fitting TRBJ2-5 better, the J assignment may be wrong. CDR3 length equals 12 residues. Germline V gene lookup returns CDR1 DFQATT and CDR2 SNEGSKA (reference sequence).

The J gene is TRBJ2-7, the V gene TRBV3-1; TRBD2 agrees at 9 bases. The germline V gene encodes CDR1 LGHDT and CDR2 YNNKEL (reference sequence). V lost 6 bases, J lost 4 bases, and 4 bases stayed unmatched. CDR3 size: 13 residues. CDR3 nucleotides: TGTGCCAGCAGAATAAGCGGGGGGTACGAGCAGTACTTC. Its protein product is CASRISGGYEQYF.

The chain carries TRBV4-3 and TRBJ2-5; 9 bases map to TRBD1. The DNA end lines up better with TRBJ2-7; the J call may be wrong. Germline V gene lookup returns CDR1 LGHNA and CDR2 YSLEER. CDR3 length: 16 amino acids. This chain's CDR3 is CASSHLGGQGRNEQYF. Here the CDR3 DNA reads TGCGCCAGCAGCCATCTGGGGGGACAGGGTAGGAACGAGCAGTACTTC.

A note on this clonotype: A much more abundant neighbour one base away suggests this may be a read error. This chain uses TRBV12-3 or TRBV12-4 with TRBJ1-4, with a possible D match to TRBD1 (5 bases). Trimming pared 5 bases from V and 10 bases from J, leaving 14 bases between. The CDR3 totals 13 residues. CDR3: CASSGGLWGKLFF. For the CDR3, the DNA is TGTGCCAGCAGTGGGGGTCTTTGGGGAAAACTGTTTTTT.

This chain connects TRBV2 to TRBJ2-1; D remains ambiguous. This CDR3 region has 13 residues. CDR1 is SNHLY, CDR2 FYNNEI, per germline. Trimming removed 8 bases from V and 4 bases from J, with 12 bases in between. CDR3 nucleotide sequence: TGTGCCAGCCGACGGACCGCTTACAATGAGCAGTTCTTC. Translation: CASRRTAYNEQFF.

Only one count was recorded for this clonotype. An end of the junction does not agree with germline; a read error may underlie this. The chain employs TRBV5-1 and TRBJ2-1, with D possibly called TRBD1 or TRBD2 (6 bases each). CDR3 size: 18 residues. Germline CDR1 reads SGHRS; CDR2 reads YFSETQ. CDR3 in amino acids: CASTLYPQGGPAYNEQFF. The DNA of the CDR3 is TGCGCCAGCACCTTGTACCCACAAGGGGGGCCTGCCTACAATGAGCAGTTCTTC.

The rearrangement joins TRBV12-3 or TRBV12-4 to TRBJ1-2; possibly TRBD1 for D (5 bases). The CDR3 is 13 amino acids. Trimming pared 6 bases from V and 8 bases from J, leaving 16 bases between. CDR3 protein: CASRATAGQGYTF. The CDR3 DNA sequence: TGTGCCAGCAGGGCGACAGCGGGCCAAGGCTACACCTTC.

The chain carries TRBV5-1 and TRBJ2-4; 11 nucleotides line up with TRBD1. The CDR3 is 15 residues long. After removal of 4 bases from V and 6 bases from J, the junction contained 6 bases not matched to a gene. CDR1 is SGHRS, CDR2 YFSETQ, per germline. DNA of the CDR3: TGCGCCAGCAGCCCGGGACAGGGGGGCGTAAACATTCAGTACTTC. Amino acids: CASSPGQGGVNIQYF. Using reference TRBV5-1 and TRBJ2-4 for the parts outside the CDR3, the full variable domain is KAGVTQTPRYLIKTRGQQVTLSCSPISGHRSVSWYQQTPGQGLQFLFEYFSETQRNKGNFPGRFSGRQFSNSRSEMNVSTLELGDSALYLCASSPGQGGVNIQYFGAGTRLSVL.

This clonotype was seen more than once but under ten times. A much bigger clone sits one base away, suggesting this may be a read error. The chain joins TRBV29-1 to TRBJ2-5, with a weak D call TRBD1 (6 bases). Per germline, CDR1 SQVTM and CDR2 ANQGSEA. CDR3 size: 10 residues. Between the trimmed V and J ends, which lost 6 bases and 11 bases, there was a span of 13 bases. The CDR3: CSVVQGEQYF. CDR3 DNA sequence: TGCAGCGTCGTACAGGGTGAGCAGTACTTC.

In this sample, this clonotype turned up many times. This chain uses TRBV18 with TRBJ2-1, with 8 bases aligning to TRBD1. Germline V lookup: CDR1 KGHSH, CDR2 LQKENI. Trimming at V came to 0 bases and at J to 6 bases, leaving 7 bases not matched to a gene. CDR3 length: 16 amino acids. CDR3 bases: TGTGCCAGCTCACCACCGGGAACAGGGGGAATCAATGAGCAGTTCTTC. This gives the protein CASSPPGTGGINEQFF.

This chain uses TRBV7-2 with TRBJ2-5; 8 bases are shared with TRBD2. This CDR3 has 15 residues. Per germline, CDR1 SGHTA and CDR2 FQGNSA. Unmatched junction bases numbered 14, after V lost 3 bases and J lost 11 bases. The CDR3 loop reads CASSFKRGFNNEQYF. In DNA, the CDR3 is TGTGCCAGCAGCTTTAAGCGGGGGTTCAACAATGAGCAGTACTTC.

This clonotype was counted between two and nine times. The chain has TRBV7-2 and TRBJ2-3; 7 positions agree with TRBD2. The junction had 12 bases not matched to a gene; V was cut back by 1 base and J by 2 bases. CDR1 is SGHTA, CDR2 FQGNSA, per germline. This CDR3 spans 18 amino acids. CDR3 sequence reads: CASSLVFSSGANTDTQYF. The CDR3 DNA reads TGTGCCAGCAGCTTAGTCTTTTCCAGCGGGGCAAACACAGATACGCAGTATTTT.

This CDR3 reads CASSLGGLSGANVLTF. The CDR3 DNA reads as TGTGCCAGCAGCTTAGGGGGGTTAAGTGGGGCCAACGTCCTGACTTTC. The chain uses TRBV7-2 and TRBJ2-6; the D call may be TRBD1 or TRBD2 (5 bases each). Germline assignment: CDR1 SGHTA and CDR2 FQGNSA. Trimming took 1 base from V and 3 from J, leaving 10 bases between them. The CDR3 consists of 16 residues. The variable domain in full, with the rest retrieved from reference TRBV7-2 and TRBJ2-6, is GAGVSQSPSNKVTEKGKDVELRCDPISGHTALYWYRQSLGQGLEFLIYFQGNSAPDKSGLPSDRFSAERTGGSVSTLTIQRTQQEDSAVYLCASSLGGLSGANVLTFGAGSRLTVL.

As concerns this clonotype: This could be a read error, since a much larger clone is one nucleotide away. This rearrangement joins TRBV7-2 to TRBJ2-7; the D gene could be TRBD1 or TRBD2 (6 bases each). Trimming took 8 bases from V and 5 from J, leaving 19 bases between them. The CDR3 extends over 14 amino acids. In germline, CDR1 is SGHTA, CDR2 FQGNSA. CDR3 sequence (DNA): TGTGCCAGCTTCGTAGGGGGGCCGTCCAACGAGCAGTACTTC. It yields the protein CASFVGGPSNEQYF.

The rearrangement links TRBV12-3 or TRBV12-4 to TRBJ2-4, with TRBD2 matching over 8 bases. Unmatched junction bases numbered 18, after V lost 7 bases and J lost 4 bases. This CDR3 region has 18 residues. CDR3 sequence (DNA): TGTGCCAGCACCCTGACGGGGGGGCTAGGGAGTCTTAAAAACATTCAGTACTTC. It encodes CASTLTGGLGSLKNIQYF.

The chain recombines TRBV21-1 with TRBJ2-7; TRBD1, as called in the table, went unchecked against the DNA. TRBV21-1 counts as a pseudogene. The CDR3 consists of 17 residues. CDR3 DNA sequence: TGTGCCAGCAGCTCCAGGACCGGGACAGGGGAAACCTACGAGCAGTACTTC. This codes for CASSSRTGTGETYEQYF.

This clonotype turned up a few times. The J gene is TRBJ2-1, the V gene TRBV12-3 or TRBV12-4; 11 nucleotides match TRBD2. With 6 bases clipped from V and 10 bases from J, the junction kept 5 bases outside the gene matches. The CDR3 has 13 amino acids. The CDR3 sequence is CASRTSGVEEQFF. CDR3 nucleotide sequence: TGTGCCAGCAGGACTAGCGGGGTTGAGGAGCAGTTCTTC.

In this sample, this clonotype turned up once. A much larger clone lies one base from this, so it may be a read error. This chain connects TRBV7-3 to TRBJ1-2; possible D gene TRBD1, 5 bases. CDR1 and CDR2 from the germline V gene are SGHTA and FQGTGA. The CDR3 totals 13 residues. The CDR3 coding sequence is TGTGCCAGCAGCTTAGGTGGGGCTGGTGGCTCCACCTTC. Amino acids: CASSLGGAGGSTF.

The CDR3 DNA is TGCGCCAGCCTGGGAAGAGCCTACAATGAGCAGTTCTTC. As protein: CASLGRAYNEQFF. The chain carries TRBV10-2 and TRBJ2-1; no clear D gene. With 8 bases removed from V and 2 bases from J, the gap between germline ends came to 10 bases. Germline CDR1 and CDR2: WSHSY and SAAADI. The CDR3 sequence is 13 residues long.

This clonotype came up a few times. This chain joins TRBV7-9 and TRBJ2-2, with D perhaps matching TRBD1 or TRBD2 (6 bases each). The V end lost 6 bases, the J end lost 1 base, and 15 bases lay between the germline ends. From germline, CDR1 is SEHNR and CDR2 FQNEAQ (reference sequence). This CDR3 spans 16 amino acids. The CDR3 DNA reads TGTGCCAGCAGTCGTCGGGGGACACAGAACACCGGGGAGCTGTTTTTT. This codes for CASSRRGTQNTGELFF.

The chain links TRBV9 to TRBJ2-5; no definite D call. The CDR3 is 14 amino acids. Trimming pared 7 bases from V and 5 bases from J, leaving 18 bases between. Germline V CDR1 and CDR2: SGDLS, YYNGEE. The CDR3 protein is CASSNPWSGETQYF. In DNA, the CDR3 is TGTGCCAGCTCGAACCCGTGGAGTGGGGAGACCCAGTACTTC.

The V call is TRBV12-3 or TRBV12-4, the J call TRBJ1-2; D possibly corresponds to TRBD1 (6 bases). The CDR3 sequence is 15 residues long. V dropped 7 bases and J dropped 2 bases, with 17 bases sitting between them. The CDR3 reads CASNPRGGRNYGYTF. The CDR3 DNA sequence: TGTGCCAGCAACCCACGAGGGGGGCGCAACTATGGCTACACCTTC.

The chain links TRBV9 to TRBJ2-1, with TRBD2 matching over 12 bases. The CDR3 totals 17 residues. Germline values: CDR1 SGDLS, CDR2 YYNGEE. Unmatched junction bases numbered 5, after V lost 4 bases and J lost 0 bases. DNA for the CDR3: TGTGCCAGCAGCCTTGGACTAGCGGGAAGCTCCTACAATGAGCAGTTCTTC. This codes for CASSLGLAGSSYNEQFF.